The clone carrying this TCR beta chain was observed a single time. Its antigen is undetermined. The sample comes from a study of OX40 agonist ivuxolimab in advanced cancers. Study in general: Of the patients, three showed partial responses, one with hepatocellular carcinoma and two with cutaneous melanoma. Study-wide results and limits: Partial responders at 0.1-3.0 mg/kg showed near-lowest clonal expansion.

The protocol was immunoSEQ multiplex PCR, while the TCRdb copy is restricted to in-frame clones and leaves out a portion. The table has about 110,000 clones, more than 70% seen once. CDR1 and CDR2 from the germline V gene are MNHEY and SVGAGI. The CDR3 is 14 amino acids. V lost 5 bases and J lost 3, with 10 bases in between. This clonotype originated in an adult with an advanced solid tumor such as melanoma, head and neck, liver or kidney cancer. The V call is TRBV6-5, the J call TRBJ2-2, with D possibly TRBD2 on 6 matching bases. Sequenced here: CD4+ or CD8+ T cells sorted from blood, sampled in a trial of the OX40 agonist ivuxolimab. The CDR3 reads CASSLREYTGELFF. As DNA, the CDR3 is TGTGCCAGCAGTCTCCGGGAGTACACCGGGGAGCTGTTTTTT.